Shown below are 21 T cell receptor beta chains from a single sample sequenced in a study of blood T cell repertoires in COVID-19. Produced via immunoSEQ multiplex PCR; TCRdb's table is partial and in-frame only. The sample holds hundreds of thousands of clones; around 90% are singletons and the top ten take roughly 1.9%. Sequencing was carried out using PBMCs or T cells enriched from blood (not recorded which). Every receptor here comes from a woman aged 18-29 years with acute COVID-19.

This chain joins TRBV14 and TRBJ1-4, with 11 bases lining up with TRBD1. In germline, CDR1 is SGHDN, CDR2 FVKESK. This CDR3 has 19 residues. V shed 1 base, J shed 5 bases, and the junction held 12 bases outside the gene matches. As DNA, the CDR3 is TGTGCCAGCAGCCAAGGCGCCGGGACAGGGGGATTGGAGAATGAAAAACTGTTTTTT. It specifies CASSQGAGTGGLENEKLFF.

This clone was observed once. The chain is built from TRBV3-1 (or the pseudogene TRBV3-2) and TRBJ2-1; tentative D call: TRBD1 (6 bases). The CDR3 is 14 residues long. Germline lookup yields CDR1 LGHDT and CDR2 YNNKEL (reference sequence). V lost 5 bases, J lost 4 bases, and 12 bases lay in between. The CDR3 protein is CASSSRGQYNEQFF. The CDR3 region has the DNA TGTGCCAGCAGCTCACGTGGACAGTACAATGAGCAGTTCTTC.

The genes are TRBV19 and TRBJ1-5; 7 bases match TRBD1. The V segment lost 5 bases and the J segment 5 bases; nucleotides outside the gene matches: 3. The CDR3 totals 13 residues. Germline CDR1 and CDR2: LNHDA and SQIVND (reference sequence). In DNA, the CDR3 is TGTGCCAGTAGTGGGGACAGCCATCAGCCCCAGCATTTT. It translates to CASSGDSHQPQHF.

This clone was detected once. The V and J genes are TRBV28 and TRBJ2-1, with 9 bases identical to TRBD2. Germline trimming cut 6 bases from V and 9 bases from J; bases unmatched to any gene: 9. The CDR3 is 14 residues long. Germline CDR1 is MDHEN and CDR2 is SYDVKM. The CDR3 protein is CASSRLAGVGEQFF. In DNA form, the CDR3 reads TGTGCCAGCAGCCGTTTAGCGGGAGTTGGTGAGCAGTTCTTC. Drawing the rest from reference TRBV28 and TRBJ2-1, the complete variable domain is DVKVTQSSRYLVKRTGEKVFLECVQDMDHENMFWYRQDPGLGLRLIYFSYDVKMKEKGDIPEGYSVSREKKERFSLILESASTNQTSMYLCASSRLAGVGEQFFGPGTRLTVL.

The chain recombines TRBV4-3 with TRBJ2-1, with 10 bases lining up with TRBD1. The CDR3 extends over 16 amino acids. J gave up 9 bases and V 0 bases, and 8 bases lay outside the gene matches. Germline assignment: CDR1 LGHNA and CDR2 YSLEER. CDR3 region: CASSQESWDRGGEQFF. CDR3 DNA: TGCGCCAGCAGCCAAGAATCATGGGACAGGGGTGGTGAGCAGTTCTTC.

The V call is TRBV28, the J call TRBJ1-2, with 8 nucleotides matching TRBD1. The ends lost 2 bases at V and 4 bases at J; junction bases unmatched: 12. This CDR3 is 17 amino acids long. Germline-derived CDR1 and CDR2 are MDHEN and SYDVKM. DNA for the CDR3: TGTGCCAGCAGTTTACTAACTGGACAGGGCGAAGGCTATGGCTACACCTTC. It encodes CASSLLTGQGEGYGYTF.

V gene TRBV6-5 combines with J gene TRBJ2-7; TRBD2 matches 8 bases. V shed 7 bases, J shed 3 bases, and the junction held 8 bases outside the gene matches. The CDR3 spans 14 residues. Germline CDR1 and CDR2: MNHEY and SVGAGI. CDR3 bases: TGTGCCAGCACCCCTCGGGGGGGGTACTACGAGCAGTACTTC. This translates into CASTPRGGYYEQYF.

This chain uses TRBV6-5 with TRBJ1-1; D ambiguous. CDR3 length: 12 residues. Trimming took 6 bases from V and 7 from J, leaving 12 bases between them. In germline, CDR1 is MNHEY, CDR2 SVGAGI. The DNA for the CDR3 is TGTGCCAGCAGGTCTATGAGATTTGAAGCTTTCTTT. Translation gives CASRSMRFEAFF.

The chain is built from TRBV18 and TRBJ2-1; the match to TRBD2 covers 11 bases. V was pared by 6 bases and J by 3 bases, with 4 bases of the junction left unmatched. Germline CDR1 KGHSH, CDR2 LQKENI. This CDR3 has 15 residues. The CDR3 here is CASSLTSGSYNEQFF. CDR3 in DNA: TGTGCCAGCTCTCTCACTAGCGGGAGCTACAATGAGCAGTTCTTC.

V and J are TRBV7-9 and TRBJ2-1; TRBD2 aligns across 8 bases. CDR1 and CDR2 from the germline V gene are SEHNR and FQNEAQ (reference sequence). The CDR3 sequence is 12 residues long. The ends lost 4 bases at V and 10 bases at J; junction bases unmatched: 3. CDR3 in amino acids: CASSYAGGEQFF. The CDR3 nucleotides are TGTGCCAGCAGCTATGCGGGAGGAGAGCAGTTCTTC. The full variable domain, in which reference TRBV7-9 and TRBJ2-1 provide the parts outside the CDR3, is DTGVSQNPRHKITKRGQNVTFRCDPISEHNRLYWYRQTLGQGPEFLTYFQNEAQLEKSRLLSDRFSAERPKGSFSTLEIQRTEQGDSAMYLCASSYAGGEQFFGPGTRLTVL.

The rearrangement uses TRBV27 and TRBJ2-2; D gene uncertain. Per germline, CDR1 MNHEY and CDR2 SMNVEV (reference sequence). The V end lost 6 bases, the J end lost 2 bases, and 10 bases lay between the germline ends. This CDR3 has 14 residues. CDR3 sequence reads: CASSQTINTGELFF. The CDR3 DNA follows: TGTGCCAGCAGCCAGACAATTAACACCGGGGAGCTGTTTTTT.

The chain uses TRBV29-1 and TRBJ1-1; no firm D call. CDR3 length: 11 residues. Looked up from germline, CDR1 is SQVTM and CDR2 is ANQGSEA. Trimming removed 4 bases at V and 1 base at J, with 4 bases between. The CDR3 region has the DNA TGCAGCGTTGCCAGGAACACTGAAGCTTTCTTT. Protein sequence: CSVARNTEAFF. Full variable domain (outside the CDR3, taken from reference TRBV29-1 and TRBJ1-1): SAVISQKPSRDICQRGTSLTIQCQVDSQVTMMFWYRQQPGQSLTLIATANQGSEATYESGFVIDKFPISRPNLTFSTLTVSNMSPEDSSIYLCSVARNTEAFFGQGTRLTVV.

This chain connects TRBV13 to TRBJ1-1; a possible D gene is TRBD1 (6 bases). The CDR3 runs 16 residues. V was shortened by 5 bases and J by 1 base, with 17 bases between the two germline ends. The V gene's germline CDR1 is PRHDT and CDR2 FYEKMQ (reference sequence). CDR3 sequence: CASSPSNEDRNTEAFF. The CDR3 DNA reads as TGTGCCAGCAGCCCATCCAATGAGGACAGGAACACTGAAGCTTTCTTT.

CDR3 loop: CSVDTLAGLFEQFF. The CDR3 bases are TGCAGCGTTGATACCCTAGCGGGACTGTTTGAGCAGTTCTTC. The rearrangement uses TRBV29-1 and TRBJ2-1, with 9 bases identical to TRBD2. The CDR3 totals 14 residues. Germline CDR1 and CDR2: SQVTM and ANQGSEA. The ends lost 3 bases at V and 9 bases at J; junction bases unmatched: 9.

The chain employs TRBV7-9 and TRBJ1-1; TRBD1 aligns across 11 bases. Germline CDR1 and CDR2: SEHNR and FQNEAQ (reference sequence). This CDR3 has 17 amino acids. With 7 bases clipped from V and 0 bases from J, the junction kept 10 bases outside the gene matches. Here the CDR3 DNA reads TGTGCCAGCACCCCCGCGGACAGGGGGCGCCTGAACACTGAAGCTTTCTTT. Its translation: CASTPADRGRLNTEAFF.

This clone has just one count. The chain links TRBV28 to TRBJ2-3; D gene unclear. Germline V gene data show CDR1 as MDHEN and CDR2 as SYDVKM. This CDR3 is built from 14 residues. V was clipped by 7 bases and J by 4 bases, with 15 bases between them. CDR3 amino acids: CASTKLDRSDTQYF. CDR3 in DNA: TGTGCCAGCACTAAGCTAGATCGGTCAGATACGCAGTATTTT.

This sequence joins TRBV12-5 and TRBJ2-1; D ambiguous. CDR3 length: 14 amino acids. Trimming took off 1 base at V and 6 bases at J, with 10 bases between the two ends. CDR1 and CDR2 from the germline V gene are LGHNT and FRNRAP. The CDR3 nucleotides read TGTGCTAGTGGTTTGGCTTCCCCGGGCAATGAGCAGTTCTTC. Its translation is CASGLASPGNEQFF.

The J gene is TRBJ2-1, the V gene TRBV5-1, with D perhaps matching TRBD1 (6 bases). This CDR3 has 15 amino acids. Germline V gene lookup returns CDR1 SGHRS and CDR2 YFSETQ. Trimming cost V 0 bases and J 0 bases, with 7 bases left between them. The DNA of the CDR3 is TGCGCCAGCAGCTTGGCGGACAGCTCCTACAATGAGCAGTTCTTC. It yields the protein CASSLADSSYNEQFF.

This chain uses TRBV29-1 with TRBJ1-1, with D maybe TRBD1 (5 bases). Trimming removed 7 bases from V and 1 base from J, with 13 bases in between. The CDR3 runs to 13 residues. Per the germline V gene, CDR1 is SQVTM and CDR2 is ANQGSEA. The CDR3 here is CSAGFQGNTEAFF. The CDR3 DNA reads TGCAGCGCTGGATTTCAGGGGAACACTGAAGCTTTCTTT.

The rearrangement links TRBV28 to TRBJ1-1; D gene unclear. Germline V gene lookup returns CDR1 MDHEN and CDR2 SYDVKM. This CDR3 is 14 amino acids long. V was pared by 2 bases and J by 0 bases, with 7 bases between. For the CDR3, the DNA is TGTGCCAGCAGTTTACCCGTTATGAACACTGAAGCTTTCTTT. This translates into CASSLPVMNTEAFF.

The J gene is TRBJ2-7, the V gene TRBV4-1, with 8 bases identical to TRBD1. CDR3 length equals 15 residues. After removal of 4 bases from V and 2 bases from J, the junction contained 7 bases not matched to a gene. Germline V lookup: CDR1 MGHRA, CDR2 YSYEKL. The CDR3 reads CASSPDRVRTYEQYF. The DNA of the CDR3 is TGCGCCAGCAGCCCGGACAGGGTCCGAACCTACGAGCAGTACTTC.